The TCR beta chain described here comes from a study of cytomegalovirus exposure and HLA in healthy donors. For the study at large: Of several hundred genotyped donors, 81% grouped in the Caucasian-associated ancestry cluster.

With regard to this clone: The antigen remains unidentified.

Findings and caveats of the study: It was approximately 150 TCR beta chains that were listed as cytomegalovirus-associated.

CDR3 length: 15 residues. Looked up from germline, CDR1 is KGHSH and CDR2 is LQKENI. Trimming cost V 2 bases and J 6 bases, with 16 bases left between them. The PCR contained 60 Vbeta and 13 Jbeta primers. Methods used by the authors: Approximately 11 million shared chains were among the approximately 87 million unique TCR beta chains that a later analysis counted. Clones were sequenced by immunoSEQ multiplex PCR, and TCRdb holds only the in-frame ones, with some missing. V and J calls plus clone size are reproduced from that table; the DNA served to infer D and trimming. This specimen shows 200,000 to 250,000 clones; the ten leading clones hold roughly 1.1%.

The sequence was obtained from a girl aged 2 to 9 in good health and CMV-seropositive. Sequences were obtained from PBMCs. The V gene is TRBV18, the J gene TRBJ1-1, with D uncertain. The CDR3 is CASSPSTGEKAEAFF. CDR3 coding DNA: TGTGCCAGCTCACCAAGTACCGGGGAGAAGGCTGAAGCTTTCTTT.